This is a list of T cell receptor beta chains from one sample in a study of regulatory T cells in long-lasting Graves disease. TCRdb processed the multiplex PCR reads anew with MiXCR; each CDR3 protein has one entry. The data hold about 470,000 distinct CDR3 sequences, with about 15% observed a single time. The data also belong to a second study, concerning T cells in Graves' hyperthyroidism and ophthalmopathy.

This specimen consisted of peripheral blood mononuclear cells (PBMCs), obtained at new diagnosis, from a patient treated with antithyroid drugs. These receptors originate from a woman in her 30s with Graves disease. Each CDR3 is given with its conserved first and last residue.

cdr3_aa	v_call	j_call
CASSLGQGAVGETQYF	TRBV12-3/TRBV12-4	TRBJ2-5
CASRQVRGPQPQHF	TRBV28	TRBJ1-5
CASSRIGTGGKDTQYF	TRBV4-1	TRBJ2-3
CGGQRDTDTQYF	TRBV20-1	TRBJ2-3
CAIAVRVGDTQYF	TRBV10-3	TRBJ2-3
CASSSSTLGTADGYTF	TRBV5-5	TRBJ1-2
CASNRGNQPQHF	TRBV2	TRBJ1-5
CASSDTDGPVWSYEQYF	TRBV25-1	TRBJ2-7
CASAQSAFIYEREWGETQYF	TRBV12-5	TRBJ2-5
CSARESGYETGELFF	TRBV20-1	TRBJ2-2
CASSLGQGRLLNTEAFF	TRBV5-6	TRBJ1-1
CASSLVDWVNEQFF	TRBV11-2	TRBJ2-1
CASSLAGGGYEQYF	TRBV5-1	TRBJ2-7
CASSLLPDWTYEQYF	TRBV19	TRBJ2-7
CASRHGGQYYEQYF	TRBV2	TRBJ2-7
CASSLFAGASTDTQYF	TRBV27	TRBJ2-3
CASSQLLDRAYEQYF	TRBV4-2	TRBJ2-7
CASSFDRLGTYGYTF	TRBV12-3/TRBV12-4	TRBJ1-2
CSGTSGSPDTQYF	TRBV20-1	TRBJ2-3
CASSGSWGEQYF	TRBV12-3/TRBV12-4	TRBJ2-7
CASSLSGGNVETQYF	TRBV4-1	TRBJ2-5
CASSHRVTNEKLFF	TRBV28	TRBJ1-4
CSVDQDRGGYEQYF	TRBV29-1	TRBJ2-7
CASSLLSGDSSYNEQFF	TRBV6-5	TRBJ2-1
CASSSLGQPKGNTIYF	TRBV18	TRBJ1-3
CASSSGRTSGYSSYNEQFF	TRBV7-3	TRBJ2-1
CAISERVGGSPLHF	TRBV10-3	TRBJ1-6
CATSDLTGVGGYTF	TRBV24-1	TRBJ1-2
CASSQLAGGNSYEQYF	TRBV4-1	TRBJ2-7
CASSLAGGRAYNEQFF	TRBV5-4	TRBJ2-1
CASTGAQGQPQHF	TRBV19	TRBJ1-5
CASRGGGTGNTIYF	TRBV11-1	TRBJ1-3
CSVGKATQETRYF	TRBV29-1	TRBJ2-5
CASSRLGGGNSPLHF	TRBV2	TRBJ1-6
CASSQAGLAGRTGELFF	TRBV4-1	TRBJ2-2
CSASGTGGLNEQFF	TRBV20-1	TRBJ2-1
CASREVPNTEAFF	TRBV28	TRBJ1-1
CASSLGVITEAFF	TRBV5-1	TRBJ1-1
CATSSPWGEAFF	TRBV15	TRBJ1-1
CSARDRAGLAGTYEQYF	TRBV20-1	TRBJ2-7
CASSITLGGSYNEQFF	TRBV19	TRBJ2-1
CAISESGGGGSNQPQHF	TRBV10-3	TRBJ1-5
CASSPAQGYGYTF	TRBV5-1	TRBJ1-2
CASSLLSGTGNTEAFF	TRBV7-2	TRBJ1-1
CASKRDGTYEQYF	TRBV13	TRBJ2-7
CASMGTSLNSHEQFF	TRBV28	TRBJ2-1
CASSLAGQQETQYF	TRBV11-2	TRBJ2-5
CAISGGSPTGELFF	TRBV10-3	TRBJ2-2
CASRVLTGKTLGANVLTF	TRBV5-1	TRBJ2-6
CASSPGTGTVRGQFF	TRBV13	TRBJ2-1
CASSLALGVSSYNEQFF	TRBV12-3/TRBV12-4	TRBJ2-1
CASSLGGSEQFF	TRBV12-3/TRBV12-4	TRBJ2-1
CATSPPGDYEQYF	TRBV15	TRBJ2-7
CASSQGQGRPTDTQYF	TRBV11-2	TRBJ2-3
CSASPTDRHGYTF	TRBV20-1	TRBJ1-2
CAITSGPSYNEQFF	TRBV10-3	TRBJ2-1
CASNKGTGSTEAFF	TRBV7-4	TRBJ1-1
CASSPAGGELSSYEQYF	TRBV28	TRBJ2-7
CASSIGKTGLTEAFF	TRBV19	TRBJ1-1